This is a list of T cell receptor beta chains from one sample in a study of Graves' ophthalmopathy and Graves' hyperthyroidism. MiXCR, run by TCRdb on the multiplex PCR reads, gives a single entry per CDR3 protein. The sample gives about 58,000 distinct CDR3 sequences, less than 55% of which show up once; roughly 5% is in the top ten. Sequencing was performed on peripheral blood. The source of these receptors is an adult woman with Graves' ophthalmopathy. The CDR3 runs from the conserved cysteine through the conserved F or W. D genes are given only for firm matches. Clone size is given for some rows only: seen once, a few or many times, or a class if the clone is expanded.

abundance	d_gene	v_gene	j_gene	CDR3aa	CDR3nt
many	TRBD1	TRBV18	TRBJ2-7	CASSSDRNGEQYF	TGTGCCAGCTCTTCGGACAGGAATGGCGAGCAGTACTTC
.	.	TRBV28	TRBJ2-3	CASSFYICSAGTSGRDTDTQYF	.
many	TRBD1	TRBV5-4	TRBJ1-4	CAASGRTGDEKLFF	TGTGCCGCCAGCGGGCGGACAGGGGATGAAAAACTGTTTTTT
once	.	TRBV20-1	TRBJ2-2	CSARLGGGDTGELFF	TGCAGTGCTAGACTGGGAGGGGGAGACACCGGGGAGCTGTTTTTT
.	TRBD1	TRBV25-1	TRBJ2-1	CASGLDRWGQFF	TGTGCCAGCGGCTTGGACAGGTGGGGGCAGTTCTTC
.	.	TRBV4-3	TRBJ1-1	CASSQESFATEAFF	TGCGCCAGCAGCCAAGAGAGTTTTGCCACTGAAGCTTTCTTT
many	TRBD2	TRBV12-3/TRBV12-4	TRBJ2-4	CASSFGRGSIQYF	TGTGCCAGCAGTTTCGGGAGGGGCTCGATTCAGTACTTC
many	TRBD1	TRBV5-1	TRBJ2-3	CASSPTGMDDTQYF	TGCGCCAGCAGCCCGACAGGGATGGACGATACGCAGTATTTT
.	.	TRBV19	TRBJ1-1	CATDSGTEAFF	TGTGCCACCGACTCGGGGACTGAAGCTTTCTTT
.	TRBD2	TRBV10-3	TRBJ2-3	CAISEAGESEQYF	TGTGCCATCAGTGAGGCGGGGGAGAGTGAGCAGTATTTT
.	TRBD1	TRBV29-1	TRBJ1-2	CSVGGGTGDGYTF	TGCAGCGTCGGAGGGGGGACAGGGGACGGCTACACCTTC
.	TRBD2	TRBV20-1	TRBJ2-3	CSADGLAGGPVGYSEQYF	TGCAGTGCCGACGGACTAGCGGGAGGGCCGGTAGGCTACAGTGAGCAGTATTTT
many	.	TRBV7-2	TRBJ1-1	CASSLDQGVGTEAFF	TGTGCCAGCAGCTTAGACCAGGGTGTAGGAACTGAAGCTTTCTTT
.	.	TRBV11-2	TRBJ1-5	CASSPTRTVIQPQHF	TGTGCCAGCAGCCCCACCAGGACAGTGATTCAGCCCCAGCATTTT
.	.	TRBV20-1	TRBJ2-1	CSAGGGAGVGTDTQFF	TGCAGTGCGGGAGGTGGCGCGGGAGTTGGGACAGATACGCAGTTCTTC
many	TRBD1	TRBV4-1	TRBJ1-5	CASSQDNTGGRNQPQHF	TGCGCCAGCAGCCAAGATAACACAGGGGGGCGCAATCAGCCCCAGCATTTT
.	.	TRBV15	TRBJ2-1	CATSREPSLTGLTYNEQFF	TGTGCCACCAGCAGAGAACCCAGCCTTACAGGGCTTACTTACAATGAGCAGTTCTTC
many	TRBD2	TRBV7-2	TRBJ2-2	CASSSGARGLASGELFF	TGTGCCAGCAGCAGCGGGGCTCGGGGACTAGCATCCGGGGAGCTGTTTTTT
.	.	TRBV18	TRBJ1-2	CASSPRQENGYTF	TGTGCCAGCTCACCTCGACAGGAAAATGGCTACACCTTC
.	.	TRBV6-6	TRBJ1-5	CGSTKDGSNQPQHF	TGTGGCAGCACTAAGGACGGAAGCAATCAGCCCCAGCATTTT
many	TRBD1	TRBV5-1	TRBJ2-1	CASSPRQGGNEQFF	TGCGCCAGCAGCCCAAGACAGGGGGGGAATGAGCAGTTCTTC
medium-sized	.	TRBV24-1	TRBJ2-2	CATSGGGRNGELFF	TGTGCCACCAGTGGCGGAGGAAGGAACGGGGAGCTGTTTTTT
many	.	TRBV20-1	TRBJ2-1	CSASWPYSYNEQFF	TGCAGTGCTAGTTGGCCATACTCCTACAATGAGCAGTTCTTC
.	.	TRBV2	TRBJ2-5	CASSEVGSRRDF	TGTGCCAGCAGTGAAGTGGGGTCCCGGCGGGACTTC
.	TRBD2	TRBV10-3	TRBJ2-1	CAIRIGLAGREQFF	TGTGCCATCAGGATCGGTCTAGCGGGACGTGAGCAGTTCTTC
many	TRBD2	TRBV20-1	TRBJ2-1	CSAITTGTRADPGGQFF	TGCAGTGCTATAACTACCGGGACTAGGGCCGACCCTGGGGGACAGTTCTTC
many	TRBD2	TRBV29-1	TRBJ2-7	CSVTRLAGGGLEQYF	TGCAGCGTCACCAGACTAGCGGGAGGCGGTCTCGAGCAGTACTTC
once	.	TRBV6-1	TRBJ2-7	CASSRLEGPEQYF	TGTGCCAGCAGTCGCCTCGAAGGGCCCGAGCAGTACTTC
many	.	TRBV14	TRBJ2-3	CASSQVPTRTQYF	TGTGCCAGCAGCCAAGTCCCAACGAGAACGCAGTATTTT
many	TRBD1	TRBV9	TRBJ2-1	CASREGTGYNEQFF	TGTGCCAGCAGAGAGGGGACAGGGTACAATGAGCAGTTCTTC
few	TRBD2	TRBV7-7	TRBJ2-7	CARGRTSGSFNEQYF	TGTGCTAGGGGCAGGACTAGCGGGAGTTTCAACGAGCAGTACTTC
.	.	TRBV20-1	TRBJ2-7	CSARVNGNAYEKYF	TGCAGTGCTAGAGTAAACGGGAATGCCTACGAGAAGTACTTC
many	TRBD2	TRBV7-2	TRBJ2-5	CASSSAGVIGETQYF	TGTGCCAGCAGCTCAGCGGGAGTGATCGGAGAGACCCAGTACTTC
many	.	TRBV29-1	TRBJ1-4	CSVEVQNNEKLFF	TGCAGCGTTGAAGTACAGAATAATGAAAAACTGTTTTTT
many	.	TRBV11-2	TRBJ2-1	CASSRPTGPNEQFF	TGTGCCAGCAGCCGACCGACAGGACCAAATGAGCAGTTCTTC
.	.	TRBV12-3/TRBV12-4	TRBJ1-2	CASSTQVYGYTF	TGTGCCAGCAGCACCCAAGTTTACGGCTACACCTTC
many	.	TRBV6-4	TRBJ2-2	CASTDSTSHGELFF	TGTGCCAGCACCGATTCAACTAGTCACGGGGAGCTGTTTTTT
.	.	TRBV7-3	TRBJ1-2	CASSSGGGYTF	TGTGCCAGCAGCTCCGGGGGGGGCTACACCTTC
.	.	TRBV12-3/TRBV12-4	TRBJ1-2	CASKLGGRGNYGYTF	TGTGCCAGCAAACTAGGAGGACGAGGAAACTATGGCTACACCTTC
many	TRBD2	TRBV7-2	TRBJ2-7	CASRKGGTSGSSHEQYF	TGTGCCAGCAGGAAGGGGGGGACTAGCGGGAGTTCCCACGAGCAGTACTTC
.	.	TRBV9	TRBJ2-3	CASSVAQGSDTQYF	TGTGCCAGCAGCGTAGCACAGGGTTCAGATACGCAGTATTTT
many	.	TRBV9	TRBJ2-3	CASSPKGLRTDTQYF	TGTGCCAGCAGCCCAAAGGGACTTCGCACAGATACGCAGTATTTT
.	.	TRBV15	TRBJ1-5	CATSSGTMGGNQPQHF	TGTGCCACCAGCAGCGGGACCATGGGAGGCAATCAGCCCCAGCATTTT
.	.	TRBV14	TRBJ2-5	CAPRWQTQYF	TGTGCCCCCCGGTGGCAGACCCAGTACTTC
.	.	TRBV9	TRBJ2-5	CASSQQGGGEAQYF	TGTGCCAGCAGCCAGCAGGGAGGGGGAGAGGCCCAGTACTTT
few	.	TRBV18	TRBJ2-7	CASSPGISSYEQYF	TGTGCCAGCTCACCTGGGATCAGCTCCTACGAGCAGTACTTC
once	.	TRBV19	TRBJ2-6	CASSTTGGSGANVLTF	TGCGCCAGTAGTACGACCGGGGGCTCTGGGGCCAACGTCCTGACTTTC
many	.	TRBV30	TRBJ2-7	CAWSVLQGQVEYF	TGTGCCTGGAGTGTACTTCAGGGGCAGGTGGAGTACTTC
many	TRBD1	TRBV7-6	TRBJ2-7	CASSPGTGGSYEQYF	TGTGCCAGCAGCCCGGGGACAGGGGGTTCCTACGAGCAGTACTTC